This T cell receptor (beta chain) was sequenced in a study of T cell responses to AZD1222 COVID-19 vaccine. Measured with immunoSEQ multiplex PCR; TCRdb has only the in-frame clones, and not every one. Seen here are about 270,000 clones, 94% observed once, and the top ten hold 0.5% to 0.7%. Germline trimming cut 3 bases from V and 5 bases from J; bases unmatched to any gene: 11. CDR3 size: 17 residues. Germline values: CDR1 MNHEY, CDR2 SMNVEV (reference sequence). Concerning this clone itself: What it binds is unknown.

Study conclusions and caveats: Baseline seropositivity characterized only six AZD1222 recipients. Unmutated variant regions are reportedly the target of nearly half of TCRs that are spike-specific. Breadth and depth of Spike-specific TCRs rose after two AZD1222 doses.

This chain connects TRBV27 to TRBJ2-2, with 8 bases matching TRBD2. This clonotype was obtained from an adult who received the AZD1222 COVID-19 vaccine. This sample comprised peripheral blood, obtained 28 days after the second AZD1222 dose. DNA of the CDR3: TGTGCCAGCAGTTTGGGTAGCGGGGACGCTCGGACCGGGGAGCTGTTTTTT. Residues: CASSLGSGDARTGELFF.